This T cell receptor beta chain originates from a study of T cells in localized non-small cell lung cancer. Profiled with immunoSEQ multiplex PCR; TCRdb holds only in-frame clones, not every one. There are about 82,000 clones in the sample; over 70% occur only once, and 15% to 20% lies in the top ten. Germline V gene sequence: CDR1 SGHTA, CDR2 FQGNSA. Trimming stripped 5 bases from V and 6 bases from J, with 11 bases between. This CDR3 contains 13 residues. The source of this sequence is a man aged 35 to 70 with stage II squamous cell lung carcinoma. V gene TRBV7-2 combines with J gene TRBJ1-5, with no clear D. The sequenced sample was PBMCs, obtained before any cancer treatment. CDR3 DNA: TGTGCCAGCAGCGTCACCGGGCGTCAGCCCCAGCATTTT. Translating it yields CASSVTGRQPQHF.